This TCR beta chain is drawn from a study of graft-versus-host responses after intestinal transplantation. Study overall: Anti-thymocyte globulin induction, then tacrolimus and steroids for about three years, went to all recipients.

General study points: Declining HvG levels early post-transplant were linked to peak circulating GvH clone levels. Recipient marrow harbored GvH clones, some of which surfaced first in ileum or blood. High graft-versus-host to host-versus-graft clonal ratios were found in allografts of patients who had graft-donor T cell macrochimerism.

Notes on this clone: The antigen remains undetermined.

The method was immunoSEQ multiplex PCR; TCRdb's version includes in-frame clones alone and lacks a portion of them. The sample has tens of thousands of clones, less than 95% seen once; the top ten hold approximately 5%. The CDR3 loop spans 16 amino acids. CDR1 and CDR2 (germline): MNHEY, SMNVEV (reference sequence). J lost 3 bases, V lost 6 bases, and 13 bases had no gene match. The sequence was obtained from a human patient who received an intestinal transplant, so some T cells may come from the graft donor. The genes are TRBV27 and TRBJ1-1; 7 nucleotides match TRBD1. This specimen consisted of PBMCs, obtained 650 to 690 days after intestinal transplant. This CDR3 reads CASSLSDREGYTEAFF. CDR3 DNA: TGTGCCAGCAGCCTATCCGACAGGGAAGGGTACACTGAAGCTTTCTTT.